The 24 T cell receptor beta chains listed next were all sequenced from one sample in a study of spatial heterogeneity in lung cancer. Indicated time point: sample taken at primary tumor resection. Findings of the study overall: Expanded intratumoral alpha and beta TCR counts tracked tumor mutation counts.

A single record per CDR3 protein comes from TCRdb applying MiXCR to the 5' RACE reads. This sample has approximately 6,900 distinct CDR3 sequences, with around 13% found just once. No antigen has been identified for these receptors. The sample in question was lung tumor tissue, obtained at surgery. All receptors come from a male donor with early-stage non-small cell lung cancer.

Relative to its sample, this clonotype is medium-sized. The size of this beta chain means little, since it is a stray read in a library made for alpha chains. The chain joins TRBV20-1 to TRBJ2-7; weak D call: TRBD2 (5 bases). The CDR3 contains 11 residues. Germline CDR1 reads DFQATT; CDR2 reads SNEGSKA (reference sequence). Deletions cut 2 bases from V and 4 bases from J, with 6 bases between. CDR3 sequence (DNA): TGCAGTGCTAGAACGGGGTACGAGCAGTACTTC. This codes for CSARTGYEQYF.

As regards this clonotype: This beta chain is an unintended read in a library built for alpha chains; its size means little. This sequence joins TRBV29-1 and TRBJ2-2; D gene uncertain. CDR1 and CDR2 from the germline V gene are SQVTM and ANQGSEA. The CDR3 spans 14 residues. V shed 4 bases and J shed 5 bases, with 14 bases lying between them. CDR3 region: CSVGGSLGTGELFF. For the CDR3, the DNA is TGCAGCGTTGGTGGTTCCTTAGGGACCGGGGAGCTGTTTTTT.

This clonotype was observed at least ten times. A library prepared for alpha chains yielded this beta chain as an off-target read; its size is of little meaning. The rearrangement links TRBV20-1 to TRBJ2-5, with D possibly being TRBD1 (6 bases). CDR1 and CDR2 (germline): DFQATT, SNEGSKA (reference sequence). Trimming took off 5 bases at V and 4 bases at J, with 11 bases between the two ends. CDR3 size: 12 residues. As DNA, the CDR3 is TGCAGTGCTCTAGCAGGGGCAGAGACCCAGTACTTC. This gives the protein CSALAGAETQYF.

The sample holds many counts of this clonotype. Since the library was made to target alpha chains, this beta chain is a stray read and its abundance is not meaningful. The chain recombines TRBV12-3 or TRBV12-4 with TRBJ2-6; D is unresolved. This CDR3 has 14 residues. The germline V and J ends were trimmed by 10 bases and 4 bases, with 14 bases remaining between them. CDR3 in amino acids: CAIPRGSGANVLTF. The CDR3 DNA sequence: TGTGCCATTCCAAGAGGATCCGGGGCCAACGTCCTGACTTTC.

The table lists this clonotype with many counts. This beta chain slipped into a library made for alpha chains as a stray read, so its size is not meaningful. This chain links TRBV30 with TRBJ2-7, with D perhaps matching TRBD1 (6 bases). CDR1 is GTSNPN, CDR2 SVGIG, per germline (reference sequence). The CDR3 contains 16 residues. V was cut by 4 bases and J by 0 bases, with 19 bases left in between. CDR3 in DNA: TGTGCCTGGACGCTACGGGGACAAACGCTCTCCTACGAGCAGTACTTC. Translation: CAWTLRGQTLSYEQYF.

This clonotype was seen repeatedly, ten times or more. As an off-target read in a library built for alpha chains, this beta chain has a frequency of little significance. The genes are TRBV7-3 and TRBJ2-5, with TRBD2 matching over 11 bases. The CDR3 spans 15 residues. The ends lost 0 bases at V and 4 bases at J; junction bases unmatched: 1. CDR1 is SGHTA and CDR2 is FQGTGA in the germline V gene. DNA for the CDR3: TGTGCCAGCAGCTTAACAGGACTAGCGGGAGAGACCCAGTACTTC. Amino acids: CASSLTGLAGETQYF.

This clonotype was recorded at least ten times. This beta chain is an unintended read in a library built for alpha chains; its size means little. In DNA, the CDR3 is TGCAGCGTTGACGTCCAGCGGACCGGGGAGCTGTTTTTT. Translating gives CSVDVQRTGELFF. This chain connects TRBV29-1 to TRBJ2-2, with a weak D call TRBD2 (5 bases). This CDR3 comprises 13 residues. Germline CDR1 SQVTM, CDR2 ANQGSEA. V shed 3 bases and J shed 5 bases, with 10 bases lying between them.

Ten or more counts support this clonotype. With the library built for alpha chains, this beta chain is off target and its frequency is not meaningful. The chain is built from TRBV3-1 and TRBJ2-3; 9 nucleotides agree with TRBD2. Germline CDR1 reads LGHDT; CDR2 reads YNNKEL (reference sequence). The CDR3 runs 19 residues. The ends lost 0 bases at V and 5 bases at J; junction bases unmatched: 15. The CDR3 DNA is TGTGCCAGCAGCCAAGAAGTCAAGCGGGAGGACCCGTCCGGAGATACGCAGTATTTT. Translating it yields CASSQEVKREDPSGDTQYF.

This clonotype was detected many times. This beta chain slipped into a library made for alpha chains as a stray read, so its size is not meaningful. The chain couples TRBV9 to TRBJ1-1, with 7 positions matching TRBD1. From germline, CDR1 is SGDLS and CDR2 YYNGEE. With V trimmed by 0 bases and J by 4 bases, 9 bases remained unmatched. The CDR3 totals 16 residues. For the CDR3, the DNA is TGTGCCAGCAGCGTAGGCCCAGGGGGAACGGGCACTGAAGCTTTCTTT. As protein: CASSVGPGGTGTEAFF.

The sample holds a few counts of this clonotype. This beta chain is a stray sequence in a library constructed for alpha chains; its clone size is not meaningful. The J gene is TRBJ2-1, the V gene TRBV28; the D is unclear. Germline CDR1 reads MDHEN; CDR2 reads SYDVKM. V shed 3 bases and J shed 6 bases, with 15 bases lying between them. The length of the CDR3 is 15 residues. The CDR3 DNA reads TGTGCCAGCAGTTTTCGCCCCCCGAGGTCCAATGAGCAGTTCTTC. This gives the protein CASSFRPPRSNEQFF.

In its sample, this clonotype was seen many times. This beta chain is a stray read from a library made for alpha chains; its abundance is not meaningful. CDR3: CASSYSNPDTQYF. CDR3 sequence (DNA): TGTGCCAGCAGTTACTCGAATCCAGATACGCAGTATTTT. V usage is TRBV6-2 or TRBV6-3 and J usage is TRBJ2-3; no clear D gene. The germline CDR1 and CDR2 sequences are MNHEY and SVGEGT. Trimming stripped 0 bases from V and 4 bases from J, with 5 bases between. This CDR3 spans 13 amino acids.

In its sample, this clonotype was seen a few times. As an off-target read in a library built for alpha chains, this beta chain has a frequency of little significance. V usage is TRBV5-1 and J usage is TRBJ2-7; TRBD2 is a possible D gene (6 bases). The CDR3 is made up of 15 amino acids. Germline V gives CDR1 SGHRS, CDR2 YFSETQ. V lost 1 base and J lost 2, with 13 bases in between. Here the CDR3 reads CASSLQGGNAYEQYF. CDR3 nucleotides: TGCGCCAGCAGCTTGCAGGGCGGGAATGCCTACGAGCAGTACTTC.

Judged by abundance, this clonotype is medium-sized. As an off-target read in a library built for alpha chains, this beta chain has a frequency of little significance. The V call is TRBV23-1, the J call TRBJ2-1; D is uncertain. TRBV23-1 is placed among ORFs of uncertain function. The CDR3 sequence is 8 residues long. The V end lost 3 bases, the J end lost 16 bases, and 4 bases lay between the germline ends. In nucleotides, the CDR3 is TGCGCCAGCAGTCACTATTTCTTC. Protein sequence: CASSHYFF.

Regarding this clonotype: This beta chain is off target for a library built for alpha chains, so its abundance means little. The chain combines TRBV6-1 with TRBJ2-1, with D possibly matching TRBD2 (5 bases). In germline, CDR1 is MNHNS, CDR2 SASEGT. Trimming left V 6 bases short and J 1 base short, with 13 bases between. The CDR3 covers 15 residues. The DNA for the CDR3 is TGTGCCAGCAGCCCCCTCGGGGAATCCTACAATGAGCAGTTCTTC. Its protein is CASSPLGESYNEQFF.

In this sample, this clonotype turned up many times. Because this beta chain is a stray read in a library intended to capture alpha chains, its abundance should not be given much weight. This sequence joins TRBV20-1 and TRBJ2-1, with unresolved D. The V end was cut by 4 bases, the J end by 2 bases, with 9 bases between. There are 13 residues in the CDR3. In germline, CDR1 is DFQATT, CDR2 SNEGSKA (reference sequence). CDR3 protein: CSATGRPYNEQFF. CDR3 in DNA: TGCAGTGCTACCGGACGGCCCTACAATGAGCAGTTCTTC.

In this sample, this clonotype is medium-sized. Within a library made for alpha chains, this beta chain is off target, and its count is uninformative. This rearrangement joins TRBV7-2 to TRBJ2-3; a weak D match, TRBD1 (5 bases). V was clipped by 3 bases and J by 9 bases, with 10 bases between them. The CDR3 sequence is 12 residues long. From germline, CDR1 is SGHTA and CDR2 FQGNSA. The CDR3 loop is CASSLQGLTQYF. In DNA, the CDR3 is TGTGCCAGCAGCTTGCAGGGTCTCACGCAGTATTTT. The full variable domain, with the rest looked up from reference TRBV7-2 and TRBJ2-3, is GAGVSQSPSNKVTEKGKDVELRCDPISGHTALYWYRQSLGQGLEFLIYFQGNSAPDKSGLPSDRFSAERTGGSVSTLTIQRTQQEDSAVYLCASSLQGLTQYFGPGTRLTVL.

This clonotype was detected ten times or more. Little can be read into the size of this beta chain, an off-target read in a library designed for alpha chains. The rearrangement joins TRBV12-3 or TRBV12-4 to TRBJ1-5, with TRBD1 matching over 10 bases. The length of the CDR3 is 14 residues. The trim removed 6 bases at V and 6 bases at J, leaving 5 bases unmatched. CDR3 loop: CASSSGTGVQPQHF. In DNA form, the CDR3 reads TGTGCCAGCAGCTCCGGGACAGGGGTTCAGCCCCAGCATTTT.

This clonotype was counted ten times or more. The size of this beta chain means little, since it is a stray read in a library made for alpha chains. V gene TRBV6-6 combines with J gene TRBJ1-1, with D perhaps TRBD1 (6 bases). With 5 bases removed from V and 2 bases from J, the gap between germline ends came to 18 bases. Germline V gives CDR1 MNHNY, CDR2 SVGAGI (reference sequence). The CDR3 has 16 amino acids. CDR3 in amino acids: CASSPRAGGLNTEAFF. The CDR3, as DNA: TGTGCCAGCAGTCCGAGGGCCGGGGGGCTCAACACTGAAGCTTTCTTT.

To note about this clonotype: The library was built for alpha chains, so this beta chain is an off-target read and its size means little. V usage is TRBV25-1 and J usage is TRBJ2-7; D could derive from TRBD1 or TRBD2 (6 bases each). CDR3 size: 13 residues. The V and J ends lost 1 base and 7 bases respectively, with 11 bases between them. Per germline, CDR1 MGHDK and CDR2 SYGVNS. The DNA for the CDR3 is TGTGCCAGCAGTGAATGGGGGGCGGCTGAGCAGTACTTC. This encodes CASSEWGAAEQYF.

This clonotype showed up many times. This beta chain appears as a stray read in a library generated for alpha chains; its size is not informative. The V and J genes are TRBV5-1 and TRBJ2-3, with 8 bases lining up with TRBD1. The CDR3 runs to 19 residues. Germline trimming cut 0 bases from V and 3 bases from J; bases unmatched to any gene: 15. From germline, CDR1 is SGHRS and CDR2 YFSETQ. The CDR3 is CASSLAGGAGYLRTDTQYF. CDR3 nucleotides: TGCGCCAGCAGCTTGGCAGGGGGCGCAGGATATTTGCGGACAGATACGCAGTATTTT.

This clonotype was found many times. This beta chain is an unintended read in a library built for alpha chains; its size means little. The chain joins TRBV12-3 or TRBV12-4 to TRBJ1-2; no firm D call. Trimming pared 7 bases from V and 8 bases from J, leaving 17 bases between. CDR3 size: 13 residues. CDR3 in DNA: TGTGCCAGCACCCGTCCTGGGCGGGAAGGCTACACCTTC. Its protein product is CASTRPGREGYTF.

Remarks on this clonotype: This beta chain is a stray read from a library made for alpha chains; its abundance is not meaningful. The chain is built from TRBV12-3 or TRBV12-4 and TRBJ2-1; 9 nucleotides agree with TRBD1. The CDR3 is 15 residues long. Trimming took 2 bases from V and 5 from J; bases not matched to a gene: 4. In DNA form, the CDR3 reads TGTGCCAGCAGTTTAATTGGGACAGGGCACAATGAGCAGTTCTTC. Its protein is CASSLIGTGHNEQFF.

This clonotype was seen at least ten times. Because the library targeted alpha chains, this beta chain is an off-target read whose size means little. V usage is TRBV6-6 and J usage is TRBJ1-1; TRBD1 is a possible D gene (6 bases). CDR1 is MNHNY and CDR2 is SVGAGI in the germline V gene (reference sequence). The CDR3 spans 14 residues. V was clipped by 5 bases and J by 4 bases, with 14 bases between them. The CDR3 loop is CASSARRGPTEAFF. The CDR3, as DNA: TGTGCCAGCAGTGCCAGACGGGGGCCCACTGAAGCTTTCTTT.

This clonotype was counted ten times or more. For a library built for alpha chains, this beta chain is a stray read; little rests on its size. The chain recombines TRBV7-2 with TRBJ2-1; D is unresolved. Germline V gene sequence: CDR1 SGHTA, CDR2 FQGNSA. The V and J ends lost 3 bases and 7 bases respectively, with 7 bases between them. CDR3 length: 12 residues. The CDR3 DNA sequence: TGTGCCAGCAGCTTGTATAGGAATGAGCAGTTCTTC. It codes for CASSLYRNEQFF.